This entry is about one TCR beta chain. The target antigen is unknown. The sample originates from a study of radiotherapy plus CTLA-4 blockade in lung cancer. Across the whole study: Objective responses were observed in around 17% of patients, and disease control was achieved by about 30%.

Study-level points and caveats: Response, reportedly, was best predicted by interferon-beta along with early blood T cell clone dynamics. Some TCR clones had been derived from tumors. These clones expanded in peripheral blood after radiotherapy plus ipilimumab.

CTLA-4 blockade using ipilimumab, together with focal radiation, was received by patients with chemo-refractory metastatic non-small-cell lung cancer. The assay was immunoSEQ multiplex PCR, and TCRdb's table has in-frame clones only and misses some. Of 81,000 or so clones detected, about four fifths appear once; the ten largest clones hold about 14%. Germline V gene data show CDR1 as MGHRA and CDR2 as YSYEKL. The CDR3 length is 14 residues. V lost 0 bases and J lost 7; bases outside the gene matches: 5. The sequences come from peripheral blood, collected from a patient treated with radiotherapy plus ipilimumab. The sequence was obtained from a human donor with non-small cell lung cancer that progressed on radiotherapy plus ipilimumab. The rearrangement links TRBV4-1 to TRBJ1-2, with 7 bases lining up with TRBD1. The CDR3 sequence: CASSQDRTGGGYTF. CDR3 sequence (DNA): TGCGCCAGCAGCCAAGATAGGACAGGCGGTGGCTACACCTTC.